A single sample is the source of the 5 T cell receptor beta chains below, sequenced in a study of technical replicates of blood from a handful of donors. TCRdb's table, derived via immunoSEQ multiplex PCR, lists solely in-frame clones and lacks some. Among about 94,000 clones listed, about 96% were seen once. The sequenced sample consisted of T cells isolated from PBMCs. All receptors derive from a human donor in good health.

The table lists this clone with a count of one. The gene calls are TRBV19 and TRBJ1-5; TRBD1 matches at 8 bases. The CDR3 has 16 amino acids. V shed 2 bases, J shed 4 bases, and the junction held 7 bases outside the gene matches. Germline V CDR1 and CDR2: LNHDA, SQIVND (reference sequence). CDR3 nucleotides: TGTGCCAGTAGTATACAGGGGGCGCTTCGTAATCAGCCCCAGCATTTT. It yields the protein CASSIQGALRNQPQHF.

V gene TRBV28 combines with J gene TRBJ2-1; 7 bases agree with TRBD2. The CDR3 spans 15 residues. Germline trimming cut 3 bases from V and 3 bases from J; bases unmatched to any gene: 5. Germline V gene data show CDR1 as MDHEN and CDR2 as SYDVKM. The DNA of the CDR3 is TGTGCCAGCAGTTTGAGCGGGGAGGGCTACAATGAGCAGTTCTTC. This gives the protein CASSLSGEGYNEQFF. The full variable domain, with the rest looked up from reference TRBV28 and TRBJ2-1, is DVKVTQSSRYLVKRTGEKVFLECVQDMDHENMFWYRQDPGLGLRLIYFSYDVKMKEKGDIPEGYSVSREKKERFSLILESASTNQTSMYLCASSLSGEGYNEQFFGPGTRLTVL.

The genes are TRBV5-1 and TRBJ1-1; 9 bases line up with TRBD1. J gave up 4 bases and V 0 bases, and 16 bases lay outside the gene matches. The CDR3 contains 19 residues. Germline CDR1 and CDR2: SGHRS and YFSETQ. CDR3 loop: CASSLEGRGQGAVGTEAFF. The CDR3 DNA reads TGCGCCAGCAGCTTGGAAGGGAGGGGACAGGGCGCGGTGGGCACTGAAGCTTTCTTT.

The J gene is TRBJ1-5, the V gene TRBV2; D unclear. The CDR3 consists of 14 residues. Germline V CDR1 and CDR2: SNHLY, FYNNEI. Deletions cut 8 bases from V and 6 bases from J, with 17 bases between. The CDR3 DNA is TGTGCCAGCGGTGGGGAGGGCTCGGGTCAGCCCCAGCATTTT. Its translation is CASGGEGSGQPQHF.

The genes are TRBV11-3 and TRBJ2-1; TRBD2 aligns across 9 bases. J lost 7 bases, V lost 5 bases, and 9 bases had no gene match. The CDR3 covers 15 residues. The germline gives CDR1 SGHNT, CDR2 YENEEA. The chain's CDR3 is CASSVAGASLNEQFF. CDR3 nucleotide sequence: TGTGCCAGCAGCGTAGCGGGAGCTTCGTTGAATGAGCAGTTCTTC.